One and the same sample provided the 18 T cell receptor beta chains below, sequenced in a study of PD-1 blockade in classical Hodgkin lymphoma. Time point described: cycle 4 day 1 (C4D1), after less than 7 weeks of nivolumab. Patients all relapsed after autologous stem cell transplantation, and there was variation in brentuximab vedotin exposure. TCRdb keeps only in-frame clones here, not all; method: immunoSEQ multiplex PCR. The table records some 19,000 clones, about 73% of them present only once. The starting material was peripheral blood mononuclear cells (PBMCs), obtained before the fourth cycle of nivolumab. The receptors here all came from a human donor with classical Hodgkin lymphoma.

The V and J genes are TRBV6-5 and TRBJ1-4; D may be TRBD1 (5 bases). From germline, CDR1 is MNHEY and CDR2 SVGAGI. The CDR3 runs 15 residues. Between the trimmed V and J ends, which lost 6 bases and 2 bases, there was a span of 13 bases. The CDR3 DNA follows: TGTGCCAGCAGCTTAGACAGCCTCACTAATGAAAAACTGTTTTTT. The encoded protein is CASSLDSLTNEKLFF.

In DNA form, the CDR3 reads TGTGCCGACCCGAGTCCCCGGAACACTGAAGCTTTCTTT. As protein: CADPSPRNTEAFF. This sequence joins TRBV6-8 and TRBJ1-1; D remains ambiguous. Trimming removed 11 bases at V and 1 base at J, with 14 bases between. The CDR3 has 13 amino acids. From germline, CDR1 is MNHGY and CDR2 SAAAGT.

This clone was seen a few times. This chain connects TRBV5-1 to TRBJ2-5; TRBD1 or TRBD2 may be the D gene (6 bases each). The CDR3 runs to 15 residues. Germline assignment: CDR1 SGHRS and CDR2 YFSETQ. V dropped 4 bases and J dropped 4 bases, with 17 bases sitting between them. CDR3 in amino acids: CASSPDGGLGETQYF. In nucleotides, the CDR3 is TGCGCCAGCAGCCCCGATGGGGGGCTGGGAGAGACCCAGTACTTC.

The CDR3 nucleotides are TGTGCCAGCTCACCAACAGGGCTTGGCACAGATACGCAGTATTTT. As protein: CASSPTGLGTDTQYF. The chain links TRBV18 to TRBJ2-3, with D possibly being TRBD1 (6 bases). CDR3 length: 15 amino acids. Germline-derived CDR1 and CDR2 are KGHSH and LQKENI. Trimming took off 2 bases at V and 1 base at J, with 10 bases between the two ends.

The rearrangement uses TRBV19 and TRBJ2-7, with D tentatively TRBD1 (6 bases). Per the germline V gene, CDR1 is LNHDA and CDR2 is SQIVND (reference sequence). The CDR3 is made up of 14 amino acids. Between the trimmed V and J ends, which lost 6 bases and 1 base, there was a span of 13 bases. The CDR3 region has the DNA TGTGCCAGTAGCCGCTGGGGGCGGTCCTACGAGCAGTACTTC. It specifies CASSRWGRSYEQYF.

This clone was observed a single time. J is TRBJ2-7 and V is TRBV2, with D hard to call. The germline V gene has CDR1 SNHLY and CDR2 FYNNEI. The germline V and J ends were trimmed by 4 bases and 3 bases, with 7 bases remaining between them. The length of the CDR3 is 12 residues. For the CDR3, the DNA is TGTGCCAGCAGTGGTGTGGGCTACGAGCAGTACTTC. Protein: CASSGVGYEQYF.

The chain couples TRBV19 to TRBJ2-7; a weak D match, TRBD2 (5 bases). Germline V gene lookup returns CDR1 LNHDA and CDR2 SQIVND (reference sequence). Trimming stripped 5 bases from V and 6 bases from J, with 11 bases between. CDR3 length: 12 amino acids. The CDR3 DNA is TGTGCCAGTAGTGCCCGGGAATCCGAGCAGTACTTC. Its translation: CASSARESEQYF.

The CDR3 DNA is TGTGCCATCAGCTCGATTACAGGGATAGCGAATGCCGGGGAGCTGTTTTTT. As protein: CAISSITGIANAGELFF. The chain employs TRBV10-3 and TRBJ2-2; the D gene is possibly TRBD1 (6 bases). CDR3 length: 17 amino acids. V shed 6 bases and J shed 6 bases, with 23 bases lying between them. The germline V gene encodes CDR1 ENHRY and CDR2 SYGVKD.

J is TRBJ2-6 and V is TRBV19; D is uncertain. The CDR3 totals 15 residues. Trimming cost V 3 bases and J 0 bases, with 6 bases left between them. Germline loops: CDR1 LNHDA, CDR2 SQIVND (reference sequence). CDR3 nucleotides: TGTGCCAGTAGTATTTTAGGCTCTGGGGCCAACGTCCTGACTTTC. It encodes CASSILGSGANVLTF.

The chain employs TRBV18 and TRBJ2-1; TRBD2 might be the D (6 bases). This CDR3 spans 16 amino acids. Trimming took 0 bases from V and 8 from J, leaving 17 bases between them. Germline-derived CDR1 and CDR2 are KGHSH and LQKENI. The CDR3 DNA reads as TGTGCCAGCTCACCACCGGGAGGACCAACCGGCTATGAGCAGTTCTTC. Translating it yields CASSPPGGPTGYEQFF.

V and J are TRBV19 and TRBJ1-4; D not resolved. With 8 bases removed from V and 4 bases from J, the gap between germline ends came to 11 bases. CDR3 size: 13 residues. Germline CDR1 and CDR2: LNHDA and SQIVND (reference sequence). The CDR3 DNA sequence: TGTGCCAGTTGTCAACCGCTTAATGAAAAACTGTTTTTT. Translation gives CASCQPLNEKLFF.

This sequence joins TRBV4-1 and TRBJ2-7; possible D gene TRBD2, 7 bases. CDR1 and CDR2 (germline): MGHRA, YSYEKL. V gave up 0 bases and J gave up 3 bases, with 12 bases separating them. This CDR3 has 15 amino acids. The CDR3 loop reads CASSQDRGRGYEQYF. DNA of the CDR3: TGCGCCAGCAGCCAAGATAGGGGGAGGGGCTACGAGCAGTACTTC.

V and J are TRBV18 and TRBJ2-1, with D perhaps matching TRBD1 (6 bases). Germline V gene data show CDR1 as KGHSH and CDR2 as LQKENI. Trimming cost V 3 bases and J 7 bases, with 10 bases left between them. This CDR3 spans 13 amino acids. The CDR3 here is CASSPLQGNEQFF. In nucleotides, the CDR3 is TGTGCCAGCTCACCTCTTCAGGGGAATGAGCAGTTCTTC.

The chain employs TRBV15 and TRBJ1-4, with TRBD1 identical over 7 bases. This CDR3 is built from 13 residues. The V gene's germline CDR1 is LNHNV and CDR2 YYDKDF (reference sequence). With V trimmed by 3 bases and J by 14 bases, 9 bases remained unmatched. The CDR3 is CATSREPGQHLFF. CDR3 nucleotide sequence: TGTGCCACCAGCAGGGAGCCGGGACAGCACCTGTTTTTT. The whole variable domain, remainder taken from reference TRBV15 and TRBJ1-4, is DAMVIQNPRYQVTQFGKPVTLSCSQTLNHNVMYWYQQKSSQAPKLLFHYYDKDFNNEADTPDNFQSRRPNTSFCFLDIRSPGLGDTAMYLCATSREPGQHLFFGSGTQLSVL.

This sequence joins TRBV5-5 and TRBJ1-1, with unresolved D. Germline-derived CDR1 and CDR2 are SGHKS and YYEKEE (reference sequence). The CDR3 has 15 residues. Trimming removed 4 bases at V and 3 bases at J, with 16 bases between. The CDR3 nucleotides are TGTGCCAGCAGCCGATCGAACCTCGGCTACACTGAAGCTTTCTTT. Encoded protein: CASSRSNLGYTEAFF.

The CDR3 sequence is CASKAVDTQYF. DNA of the CDR3: TGTGCCAGTAAAGCCGTAGATACGCAGTATTTT. V gene TRBV28 combines with J gene TRBJ2-3, with D unclear. The V end lost 9 bases, the J end lost 5 bases, and 9 bases lay between the germline ends. Germline CDR1 is MDHEN and CDR2 is SYDVKM. This CDR3 has 11 amino acids.

DNA of the CDR3: TGCAGCGTTGGGGTTGGACTAGCTCTCGAGCAGTACTTC. This encodes CSVGVGLALEQYF. The chain carries TRBV29-1 and TRBJ2-7, with 8 bases matching TRBD2. The CDR3 is made up of 13 amino acids. From germline, CDR1 is SQVTM and CDR2 ANQGSEA. V lost 4 bases to trimming and J lost 6 bases; unmatched junction nucleotides: 8.

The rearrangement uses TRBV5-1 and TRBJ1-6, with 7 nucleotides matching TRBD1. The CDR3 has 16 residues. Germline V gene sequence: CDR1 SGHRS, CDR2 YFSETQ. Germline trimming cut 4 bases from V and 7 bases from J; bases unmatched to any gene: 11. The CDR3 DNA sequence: TGCGCCAGCAGCGGCGCCACCGGGACAGAGAATTCACCCCTCCACTTT. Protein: CASSGATGTENSPLHF.